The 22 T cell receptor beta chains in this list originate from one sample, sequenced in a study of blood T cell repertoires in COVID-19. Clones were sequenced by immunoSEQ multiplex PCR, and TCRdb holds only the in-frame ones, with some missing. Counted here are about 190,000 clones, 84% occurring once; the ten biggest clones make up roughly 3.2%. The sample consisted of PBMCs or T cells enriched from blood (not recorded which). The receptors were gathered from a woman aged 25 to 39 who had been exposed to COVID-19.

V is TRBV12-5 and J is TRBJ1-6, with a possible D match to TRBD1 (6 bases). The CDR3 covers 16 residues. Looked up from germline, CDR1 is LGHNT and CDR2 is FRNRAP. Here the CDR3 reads CGNRVLERPYNSPLHF. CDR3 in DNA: TGTGGGAACAGGGTCCTCGAACGGCCTTATAATTCACCCCTCCACTTT.

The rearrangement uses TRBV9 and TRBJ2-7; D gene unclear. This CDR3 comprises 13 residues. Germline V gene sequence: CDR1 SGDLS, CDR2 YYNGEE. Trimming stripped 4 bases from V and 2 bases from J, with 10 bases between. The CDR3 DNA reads TGTGCCAGCAGCCCCGGGTCACCCTACGAGCAGTACTTC. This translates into CASSPGSPYEQYF.

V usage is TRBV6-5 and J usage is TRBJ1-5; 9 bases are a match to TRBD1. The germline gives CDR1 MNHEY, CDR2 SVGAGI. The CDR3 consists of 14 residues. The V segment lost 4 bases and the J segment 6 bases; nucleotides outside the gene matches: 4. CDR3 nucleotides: TGTGCCAGCAGTTCCGAGACAGGGGGTCAGCCCCAGCATTTT. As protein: CASSSETGGQPQHF.

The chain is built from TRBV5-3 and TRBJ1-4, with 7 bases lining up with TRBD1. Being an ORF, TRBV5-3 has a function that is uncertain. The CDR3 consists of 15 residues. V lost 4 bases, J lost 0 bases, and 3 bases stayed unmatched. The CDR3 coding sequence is TGTGCCAGAAGCCTCACAGGGGCAACTAATGAAAAACTGTTTTTT. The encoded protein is CARSLTGATNEKLFF.

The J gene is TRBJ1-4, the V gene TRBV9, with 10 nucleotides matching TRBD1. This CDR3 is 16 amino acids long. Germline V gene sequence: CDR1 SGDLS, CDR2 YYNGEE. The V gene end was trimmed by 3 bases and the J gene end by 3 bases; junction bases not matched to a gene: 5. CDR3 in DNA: TGTGCCAGCAGCGCCCAGGGGACAGGGGCTAATGAAAAACTGTTTTTT. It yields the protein CASSAQGTGANEKLFF. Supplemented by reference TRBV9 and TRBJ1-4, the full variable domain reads DSGVTQTPKHLITATGQRVTLRCSPRSGDLSVYWYQQSLDQGLQFLIQYYNGEERAKGNILERFSAQQFPDLHSELNLSSLELGDSALYFCASSAQGTGANEKLFFGSGTQLSVL.

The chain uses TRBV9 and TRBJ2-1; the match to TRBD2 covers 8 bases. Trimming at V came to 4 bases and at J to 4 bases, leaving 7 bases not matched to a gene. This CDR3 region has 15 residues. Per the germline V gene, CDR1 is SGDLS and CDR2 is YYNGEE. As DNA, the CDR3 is TGTGCCAGCAGCAAAAGCGGGGGCCTATACAATGAGCAGTTCTTC. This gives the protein CASSKSGGLYNEQFF.

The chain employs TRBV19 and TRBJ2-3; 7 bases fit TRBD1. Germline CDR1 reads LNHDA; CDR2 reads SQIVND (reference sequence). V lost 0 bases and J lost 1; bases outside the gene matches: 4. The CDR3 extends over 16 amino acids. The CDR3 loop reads CASSIDQGQRTDTQYF. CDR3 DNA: TGTGCCAGTAGTATAGATCAGGGACAGCGCACAGATACGCAGTATTTT.

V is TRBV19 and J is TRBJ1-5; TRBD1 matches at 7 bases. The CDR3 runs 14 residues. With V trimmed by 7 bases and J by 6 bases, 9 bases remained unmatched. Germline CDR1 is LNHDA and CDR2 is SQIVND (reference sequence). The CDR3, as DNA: TGTGCCAGTAATCTGGACAGGACGACTCAGCCCCAGCATTTT. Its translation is CASNLDRTTQPQHF.

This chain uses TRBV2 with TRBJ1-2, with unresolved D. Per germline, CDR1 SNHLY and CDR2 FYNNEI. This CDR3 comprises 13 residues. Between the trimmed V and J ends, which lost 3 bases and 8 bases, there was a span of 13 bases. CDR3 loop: CASSEEVGRGYTF. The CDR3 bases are TGTGCCAGCAGTGAGGAGGTCGGCCGAGGCTACACCTTC.

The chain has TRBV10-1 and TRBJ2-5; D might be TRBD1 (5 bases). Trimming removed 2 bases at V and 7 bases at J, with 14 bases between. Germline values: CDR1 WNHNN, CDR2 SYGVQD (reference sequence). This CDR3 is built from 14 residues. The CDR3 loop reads CASSEKTAPGTQYF. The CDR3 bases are TGCGCCAGCAGTGAGAAGACAGCTCCGGGGACCCAGTACTTC.

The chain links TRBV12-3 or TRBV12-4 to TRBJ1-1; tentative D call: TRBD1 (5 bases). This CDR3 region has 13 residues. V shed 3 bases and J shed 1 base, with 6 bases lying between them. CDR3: CASSFRGNTEAFF. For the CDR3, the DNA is TGTGCCAGCAGTTTTAGGGGGAACACTGAAGCTTTCTTT.

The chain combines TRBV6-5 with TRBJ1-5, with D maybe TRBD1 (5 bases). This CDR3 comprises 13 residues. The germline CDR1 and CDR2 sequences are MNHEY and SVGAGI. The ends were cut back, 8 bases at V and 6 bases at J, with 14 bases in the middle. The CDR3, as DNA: TGTGCCAGCTCTGGGGGGAGAGGTCAGCCCCAGCATTTT. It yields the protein CASSGGRGQPQHF.

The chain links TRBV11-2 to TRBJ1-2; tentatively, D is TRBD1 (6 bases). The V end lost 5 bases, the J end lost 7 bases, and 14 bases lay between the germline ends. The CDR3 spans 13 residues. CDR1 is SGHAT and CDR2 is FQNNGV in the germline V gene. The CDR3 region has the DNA TGTGCCAGCAGCCCAGGGGATTCTGGTGGCTACACCTTC. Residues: CASSPGDSGGYTF.

The CDR3 DNA follows: TGTGCCAGCAGGGGACGTGGCGGGAACGAGCAGTACTTC. It yields the protein CASRGRGGNEQYF. The chain combines TRBV27 with TRBJ2-7, with D possibly being TRBD2 (6 bases). The CDR3 is 13 residues long. Germline V lookup: CDR1 MNHEY, CDR2 SMNVEV (reference sequence). V lost 6 bases and J 5 bases, leaving 14 bases between the germline ends.

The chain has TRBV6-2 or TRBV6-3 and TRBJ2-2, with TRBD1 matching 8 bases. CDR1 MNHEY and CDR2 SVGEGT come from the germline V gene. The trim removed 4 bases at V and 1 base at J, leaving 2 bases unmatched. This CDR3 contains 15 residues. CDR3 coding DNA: TGTGCCAGCAGTTGGACAGGGTGGAACACCGGGGAGCTGTTTTTT. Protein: CASSWTGWNTGELFF.

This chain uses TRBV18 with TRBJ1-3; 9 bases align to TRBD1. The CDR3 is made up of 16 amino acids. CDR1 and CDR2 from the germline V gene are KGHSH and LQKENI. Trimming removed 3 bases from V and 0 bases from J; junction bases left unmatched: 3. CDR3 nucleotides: TGTGCCAGCTCACCTACAGGGGGCAACTCTGGAAACACCATATATTTT. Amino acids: CASSPTGGNSGNTIYF.

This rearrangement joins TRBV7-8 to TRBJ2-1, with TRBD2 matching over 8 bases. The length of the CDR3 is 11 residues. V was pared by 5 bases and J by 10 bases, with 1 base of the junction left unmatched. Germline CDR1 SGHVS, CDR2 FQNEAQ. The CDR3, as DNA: TGTGCCAGCAGCCGACTAGCGGAGCAGTTCTTC. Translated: CASSRLAEQFF.

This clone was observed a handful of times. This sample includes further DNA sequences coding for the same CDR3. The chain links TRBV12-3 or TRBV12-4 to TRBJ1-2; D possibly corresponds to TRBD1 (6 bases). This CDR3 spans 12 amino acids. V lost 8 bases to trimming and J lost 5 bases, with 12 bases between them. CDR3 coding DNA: TGTGCCAGCGGGGCAGGGGCTTATGGCTACACCTTC. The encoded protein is CASGAGAYGYTF.

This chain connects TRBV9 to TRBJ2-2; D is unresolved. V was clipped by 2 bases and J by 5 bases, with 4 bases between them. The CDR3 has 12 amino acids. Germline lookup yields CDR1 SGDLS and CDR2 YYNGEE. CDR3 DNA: TGTGCCAGCAGCGTCTCTACCGGGGAGCTGTTTTTT. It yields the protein CASSVSTGELFF.

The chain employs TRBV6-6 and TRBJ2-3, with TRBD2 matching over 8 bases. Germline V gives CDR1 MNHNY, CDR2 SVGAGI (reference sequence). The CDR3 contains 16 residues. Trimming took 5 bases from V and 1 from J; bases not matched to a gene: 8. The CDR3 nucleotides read TGTGCCAGCAGTACCCGAGCGGGGGTTGGCACAGATACGCAGTATTTT. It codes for CASSTRAGVGTDTQYF.

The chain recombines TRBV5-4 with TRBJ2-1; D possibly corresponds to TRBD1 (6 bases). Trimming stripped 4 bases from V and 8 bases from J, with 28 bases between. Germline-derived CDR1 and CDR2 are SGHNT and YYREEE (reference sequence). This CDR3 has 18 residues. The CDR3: CASSQAEVLPQGPHEQFF. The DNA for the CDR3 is TGTGCCAGCAGCCAAGCGGAGGTCCTTCCCCAGGGGCCCCATGAGCAGTTCTTC. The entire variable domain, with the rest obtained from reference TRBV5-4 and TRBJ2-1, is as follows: ETGVTQSPTHLIKTRGQQVTLRCSSQSGHNTVSWYQQALGQGPQFIFQYYREEENGRGNFPPRFSGLQFPNYSSELNVNALELDDSALYLCASSQAEVLPQGPHEQFFGPGTRLTVL.

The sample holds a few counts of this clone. The CDR3 region is CASRTGEWKTEAFF. The CDR3 DNA reads TGTGCCAGTAGGACAGGGGAGTGGAAGACTGAAGCTTTCTTT. The rearrangement links TRBV19 to TRBJ1-1; 8 bases line up with TRBD1. The CDR3 totals 14 residues. V shed 6 bases and J 5 bases; nucleotides not matched to a gene: 8. Germline V gene sequence: CDR1 LNHDA, CDR2 SQIVND (reference sequence).